The next 29 T cell receptor beta chains were all read from a single sample in a study of T-cell reconstitution after alpha-beta-depleted transplantation in children. For TCRbeta, the library was prepared with unique molecular identifiers. Using its own MiXCR run on the PCR reads, TCRdb lists one record per CDR3 protein. The sample lists about 7,900 distinct CDR3 sequences, 25% to 30% occurring once. The material was peripheral blood, obtained 60 days after TCRalphabeta/CD19-depleted stem cell transplant. The receptors stem from a boy younger than two who had a stem cell transplant for SCID, so the T cells may come from the graft donor.

This clonotype was found many times. The genes are TRBV11-2 and TRBJ2-7, with TRBD2 identical over 11 bases. This CDR3 contains 14 residues. The J segment lost 6 bases and the V segment lost 0 bases, leaving 1 base of the junction unmatched. Per germline, CDR1 SGHAT and CDR2 FQNNGV. CDR3 sequence reads: CASSLELAGVEQYF. The DNA of the CDR3 is TGTGCCAGCAGCTTAGAACTAGCGGGGGTCGAGCAGTACTTC.

This clonotype was seen only a few times. The J gene is TRBJ1-1, the V gene TRBV2; D may be TRBD1 (5 bases). Germline V CDR1 and CDR2: SNHLY, FYNNEI. With 5 bases removed from V and 1 base from J, the gap between germline ends came to 14 bases. The CDR3 is 15 residues long. The CDR3 DNA follows: TGTGCCAGCAGTTTTGTGGGGGGGGGGAACACTGAAGCTTTCTTT. Translated, it gives CASSFVGGGNTEAFF.

The chain recombines TRBV4-1 with TRBJ2-5, with D tentatively TRBD2 (6 bases). Germline loops: CDR1 MGHRA, CDR2 YSYEKL. This CDR3 comprises 18 residues. V shed 2 bases and J shed 5 bases, with 24 bases lying between them. In DNA form, the CDR3 reads TGCGCCAGCAGCCAAATCAGTTTAGTCGGAGGGGTCGGGGAGACCCAGTACTTC. As protein: CASSQISLVGGVGETQYF.

This clonotype rates as medium-sized. V and J are TRBV2 and TRBJ1-5; D not resolved. Trimming left V 7 bases short and J 0 bases short, with 7 bases between. The CDR3 sequence is 13 residues long. From germline, CDR1 is SNHLY and CDR2 FYNNEI. DNA for the CDR3: TGTGCCAGCAAGGCGGATAGCAATCAGCCCCAGCATTTT. This sequence encodes CASKADSNQPQHF. The full variable domain, its missing parts supplied by reference TRBV2 and TRBJ1-5, is EPEVTQTPSHQVTQMGQEVILRCVPISNHLYFYWYRQILGQKVEFLVSFYNNEISEKSEIFDDQFSVERPDGSNFTLKIRSTKLEDSAMYFCASKADSNQPQHFGDGTRLSIL.

By share of the sample, this clonotype is medium-sized. The genes are TRBV9 and TRBJ1-4, with D unresolved. This CDR3 has 18 residues. Trimming removed 1 base at V and 0 bases at J, with 16 bases between. CDR1 is SGDLS and CDR2 is YYNGEE in the germline V gene. CDR3 nucleotide sequence: TGTGCCAGCAGCGTAATGACAAGCTCATCAGCAACTAATGAAAAACTGTTTTTT. Amino acid sequence: CASSVMTSSSATNEKLFF.

The chain combines TRBV7-2 with TRBJ2-3, with a tentative D call TRBD2 (5 bases). CDR1 and CDR2 from the germline V gene are SGHTA and FQGNSA. V lost 3 bases, J lost 1 base, and 14 bases lay in between. The CDR3 contains 16 residues. This CDR3 is CASSFLLGSGTDTQYF. As DNA, the CDR3 is TGTGCCAGCAGCTTCTTGTTGGGTAGCGGCACAGATACGCAGTATTTT.

This clonotype turned up a few times. The chain recombines TRBV6-5 with TRBJ1-4; no clear D. Trimming took off 4 bases at V and 12 bases at J, with 9 bases between the two ends. The length of the CDR3 is 11 residues. Germline values: CDR1 MNHEY, CDR2 SVGAGI. CDR3 DNA: TGTGCCAGCAGTTCCGGTCCGGAACTGTTTTTT. Amino acid sequence: CASSSGPELFF.

The sample holds many counts of this clonotype. The rearrangement joins TRBV5-1 to TRBJ2-7; TRBD1 might be the D (7 bases). The CDR3 runs 18 residues. Trimming pared 0 bases from V and 3 bases from J, leaving 22 bases between. CDR1 is SGHRS and CDR2 is YFSETQ in the germline V gene. The CDR3 here is CASSLVGGGEFSGYEQYF. The CDR3 coding sequence is TGCGCCAGCAGCTTGGTAGGAGGGGGCGAGTTTTCGGGCTACGAGCAGTACTTC. The complete variable domain, with remaining parts taken from reference TRBV5-1 and TRBJ2-7, reads KAGVTQTPRYLIKTRGQQVTLSCSPISGHRSVSWYQQTPGQGLQFLFEYFSETQRNKGNFPGRFSGRQFSNSRSEMNVSTLELGDSALYLCASSLVGGGEFSGYEQYFGPGTRLTVT.

This clonotype was counted at least ten times. This rearrangement joins TRBV9 to TRBJ2-2; no firm D call. This CDR3 spans 14 amino acids. The germline V and J ends were trimmed by 3 bases and 8 bases, with 14 bases remaining between them. Germline CDR1 reads SGDLS; CDR2 reads YYNGEE. The DNA of the CDR3 is TGTGCCAGCAGCGGAAGATGGGGAAGAGGGGAGCTGTTTTTT. This translates into CASSGRWGRGELFF.

This clonotype is medium-sized by share. In DNA, the CDR3 is TGTGCCAGCAGCTTGGCCCCGGGACCCAGCCAGTTCTTC. Translating it yields CASSLAPGPSQFF. The chain couples TRBV5-5 to TRBJ2-1, with D possibly being TRBD1 or TRBD2 (5 bases each). This CDR3 is 13 amino acids long. V was clipped by 0 bases and J by 13 bases, with 14 bases between them. Germline CDR1 reads SGHKS; CDR2 reads YYEKEE (reference sequence).

Judged by abundance, this clonotype is medium-sized (0.01 to 0.1%). The V gene is TRBV7-7, the J gene TRBJ1-1, with a possible D match to TRBD1 (6 bases). Trimming stripped 5 bases from V and 1 base from J, with 8 bases between. The CDR3 runs 13 residues. CDR1 is SSHAT, CDR2 FNYEAQ, per germline (reference sequence). The CDR3 sequence is CASSRQENTEAFF. Written as DNA, the CDR3 is TGTGCCAGCAGCAGACAGGAGAACACTGAAGCTTTCTTT.

This clonotype ranks as medium-sized. This chain joins TRBV5-1 and TRBJ1-5; D gene uncertain. The germline CDR1 and CDR2 sequences are SGHRS and YFSETQ. V was cut by 0 bases and J by 11 bases, with 15 bases left in between. CDR3 length equals 14 residues. The CDR3 is CASSLGPRADAQHF. CDR3 in DNA: TGCGCCAGCAGCTTGGGGCCCCGGGCGGATGCCCAGCATTTT.

This clonotype was counted at least ten times. The DNA of the CDR3 is TGTGCCAGCTCACCATTGGGACTAGCGGGGGGCCACACAGATACGCAGTATTTT. Amino acid sequence: CASSPLGLAGGHTDTQYF. This sequence joins TRBV18 and TRBJ2-3; 15 bases are a match to TRBD2. V dropped 2 bases and J dropped 2; count of bases not matched to a gene: 5. The CDR3 is 18 residues long. CDR1 and CDR2 from the germline V gene are KGHSH and LQKENI.

This clonotype is termed medium-sized. The gene calls are TRBV21-1 and TRBJ2-4. TRBV21-1 is flagged as a pseudogene. The CDR3 runs 16 residues. The CDR3: CASSLLRRTAKNIQYF. In DNA form, the CDR3 reads TGTGCCAGCAGCCTCCTACGACGGACAGCCAAAAACATTCAGTACTTC.

The CDR3 region is CASSFFGWDQPQHF. For the CDR3, the DNA is TGTGCCAGCAGTTTTTTTGGGTGGGATCAGCCCCAGCATTTT. The chain carries TRBV12-3 or TRBV12-4 and TRBJ1-5; D is uncertain. V lost 3 bases and J 5 bases, leaving 11 bases between the germline ends. This CDR3 contains 14 residues.

In this sample, this clonotype turned up many times. The chain is built from TRBV21-1 and TRBJ1-2. TRBV21-1 constitutes a pseudogene. The CDR3 consists of 13 residues. This chain's CDR3 is CASRGEGSYGYTF. The CDR3 coding sequence is TGTGCCAGCAGAGGGGAGGGAAGCTATGGCTACACCTTC.

By its share, this clonotype is medium-sized. The V gene is TRBV5-1, the J gene TRBJ1-3; 7 bases agree with TRBD1. The CDR3 consists of 13 residues. The germline gives CDR1 SGHRS, CDR2 YFSETQ. J gave up 7 bases and V 1 base, and 2 bases lay outside the gene matches. This CDR3 is CASSLTRGNTIYF. The CDR3 DNA follows: TGCGCCAGCAGCTTGACCAGGGGGAACACCATATATTTT.

This clonotype has only one observation. CDR3 in amino acids: CASSLGTGRDEQYF. Here the CDR3 DNA reads TGCGCCAGCAGCTTGGGGACAGGTCGGGACGAGCAGTACTTC. V gene TRBV5-1 combines with J gene TRBJ2-7; 7 nucleotides agree with TRBD1. Trimming took 0 bases from V and 5 from J; bases not matched to a gene: 5. Germline lookup yields CDR1 SGHRS and CDR2 YFSETQ. This CDR3 has 14 amino acids.

V gene TRBV3-1 combines with J gene TRBJ1-2; weak D call: TRBD1 (5 bases). CDR3 size: 15 residues. Germline CDR1 and CDR2: LGHDT and YNNKEL (reference sequence). V was trimmed by 2 bases and J by 5 bases, leaving 15 bases between them. The CDR3 sequence is CASSQLGAGWYGYTF. CDR3 DNA sequence: TGTGCCAGCAGCCAACTAGGGGCAGGTTGGTATGGCTACACCTTC.

Within the sample, this clonotype is medium-sized. The chain joins TRBV4-1 to TRBJ2-7; D remains unclear. This CDR3 is 11 amino acids long. V lost 4 bases and J lost 3, with 4 bases in between. Germline V gives CDR1 MGHRA, CDR2 YSYEKL. The CDR3 sequence is CASSLYYEQYF. CDR3 sequence (DNA): TGCGCCAGCAGCCTCTACTACGAGCAGTACTTC.

Sample share makes this clonotype medium-sized. This chain uses TRBV12-3 or TRBV12-4 with TRBJ1-2; D is possibly TRBD1 (5 bases). Trimming shortened V by 6 bases and J by 4 bases, and 12 bases separated the two germline ends. The CDR3 length is 13 residues. CDR3 DNA: TGTGCCAGCAGCCCGGGACTGATCTATGGCTACACCTTC. Residues: CASSPGLIYGYTF.

The chain uses TRBV4-2 and TRBJ2-2; 7 bases agree with TRBD2. J lost 1 base, V lost 0 bases, and 8 bases had no gene match. The CDR3 length is 18 residues. The germline CDR1 and CDR2 sequences are LGHNA and YNFKEQ. CDR3 in DNA: TGTGCCAGCAGCCAAGACTTGGCCAGCGGGATGAACACCGGGGAGCTGTTTTTT. Encoded protein: CASSQDLASGMNTGELFF.

The V and J genes are TRBV12-3 or TRBV12-4 and TRBJ1-4; D remains ambiguous. V was trimmed by 3 bases and J by 7 bases, leaving 12 bases between them. This CDR3 comprises 14 residues. The CDR3 protein is CASSLAVISEKLFF. DNA of the CDR3: TGTGCCAGCAGTTTGGCGGTGATTAGTGAAAAACTGTTTTTT.

This clonotype counts as medium-sized (0.01 to 0.1%). V usage is TRBV14 and J usage is TRBJ2-7, with TRBD1 matching over 8 bases. CDR3 length: 14 amino acids. Germline CDR1 and CDR2: SGHDN and FVKESK. V lost 4 bases and J lost 2; bases outside the gene matches: 4. In DNA, the CDR3 is TGTGCCAGCAGCCTACAGGGGGTCCCCTACGAGCAGTACTTC. Translating it yields CASSLQGVPYEQYF.

This clonotype was counted ten times or more. The chain recombines TRBV6-1 with TRBJ2-7; 9 nucleotides line up with TRBD1. The CDR3 is made up of 14 amino acids. Germline assignment: CDR1 MNHNS and CDR2 SASEGT. V was clipped by 6 bases and J by 2 bases; unmatched bases: 5. As DNA, the CDR3 is TGTGCCAGCAGAACCGGGACAGGGACCTACGAGCAGTACTTC. This gives the protein CASRTGTGTYEQYF.

This clonotype was seen a few times. The chain combines TRBV7-9 with TRBJ2-3; possible D gene TRBD2, 5 bases. V was cut by 6 bases and J by 0 bases, with 13 bases left in between. The CDR3 has 15 residues. Germline CDR1 reads SEHNR; CDR2 reads FQNEAQ (reference sequence). The CDR3 spells CASSLAGSSTDTQYF. The CDR3 DNA follows: TGTGCCAGCAGTCTAGCCGGCTCAAGCACAGATACGCAGTATTTT. The whole variable domain, remainder taken from reference TRBV7-9 and TRBJ2-3, is DTGVSQNPRHKITKRGQNVTFRCDPISEHNRLYWYRQTLGQGPEFLTYFQNEAQLEKSRLLSDRFSAERPKGSFSTLEIQRTEQGDSAMYLCASSLAGSSTDTQYFGPGTRLTVL.

This clonotype ranks as medium-sized. The J gene is TRBJ2-7, the V gene TRBV12-3 or TRBV12-4; D is unclear. This CDR3 is built from 16 residues. Trimming took 4 bases from V and 0 from J, leaving 16 bases between them. The CDR3 DNA follows: TGTGCCAGCAGTTCGGGCTGGCAGCTGAGCTCCTACGAGCAGTACTTC. Translation: CASSSGWQLSSYEQYF.

This clonotype is classed as medium-sized. The rearrangement uses TRBV5-1 and TRBJ1-1, with D possibly being TRBD1 (5 bases). Trimming stripped 4 bases from V and 1 base from J, with 11 bases between. Germline loops: CDR1 SGHRS, CDR2 YFSETQ. The CDR3 length is 14 residues. The DNA of the CDR3 is TGCGCCAGCAGCCCTAGGGACTGGAACACTGAAGCTTTCTTT. Translation: CASSPRDWNTEAFF.

The rearrangement joins TRBV5-6 to TRBJ2-1, with 11 nucleotides matching TRBD2. CDR1 is SGHDT and CDR2 is YYEEEE in the germline V gene. V shed 1 base and J 4 bases; nucleotides not matched to a gene: 4. The CDR3 extends over 16 amino acids. This CDR3 is CASSLRLAGRYNEQFF. CDR3 nucleotide sequence: TGTGCCAGCAGCTTGAGACTAGCGGGACGATACAATGAGCAGTTCTTC.